This paragraph reports one TCR beta chain. The target antigen is unknown. This specimen comes from a study of siplizumab effects on memory and regulatory T cells. General study results and limits: Unstimulated subsets accounted for the mapping of only a minor share of the clones that were alloreactive. Naive T cells seemed more diverse than memory cells; they also seemed major alloresponse contributors. Alloreactive sequences tracing back to unstimulated CD4+ memory cells were significantly reduced by siplizumab.

The assay was immunoSEQ multiplex PCR, and TCRdb's table has in-frame clones only and misses some. The sample includes more than 90,000 clones, nearly 95% of them seen just once. V was pared by 6 bases and J by 3 bases, with 14 bases between. The length of the CDR3 is 14 residues. In germline, CDR1 is MDHEN, CDR2 SYDVKM. The sequencing input was non-Treg CD4+ T cells sorted from blood. The TCR sequence derives from a human donor in good health. This chain joins TRBV28 and TRBJ2-5; D perhaps matches TRBD2 (7 bases). CDR3 in DNA: TGTGCCAGCAGACTTGGGGGGGCTAAAGAGACCCAGTACTTC. This gives the protein CASRLGGAKETQYF.